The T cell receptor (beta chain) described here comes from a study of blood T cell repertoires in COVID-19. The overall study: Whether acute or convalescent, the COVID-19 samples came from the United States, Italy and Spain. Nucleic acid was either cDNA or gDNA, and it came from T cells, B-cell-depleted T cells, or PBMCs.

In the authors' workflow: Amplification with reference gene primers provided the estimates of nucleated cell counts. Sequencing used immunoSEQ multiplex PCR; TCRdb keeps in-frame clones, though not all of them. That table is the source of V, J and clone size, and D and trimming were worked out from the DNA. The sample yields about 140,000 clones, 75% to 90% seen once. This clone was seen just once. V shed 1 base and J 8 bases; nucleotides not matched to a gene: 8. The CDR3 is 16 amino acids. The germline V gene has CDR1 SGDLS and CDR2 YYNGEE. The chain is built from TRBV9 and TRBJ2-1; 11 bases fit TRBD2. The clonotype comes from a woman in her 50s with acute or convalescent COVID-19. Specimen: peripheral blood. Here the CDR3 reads CASSVRVSGGGHEQFF. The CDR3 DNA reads TGTGCCAGCAGCGTAAGGGTTAGCGGGGGGGGCCATGAGCAGTTCTTC.